The source of this T cell receptor beta chain is a study of blood T cells in healthy people across ages. This clonotype was observed a few times. A second PCR, run for roughly 7 to 12 cycles, used a sample-barcoded 5' primer plus a J-beta primer mix. TCRdb reprocessed the 5' RACE reads via MiXCR and lists one record per CDR3 protein. The sample contains 1.5 million to 2 million distinct CDR3 sequences, about 35% of which appear only once. CDR3 length: 13 amino acids. Trimming took 3 bases from V and 3 from J, leaving 8 bases between them. Sequencing input: blood. The receptor was derived from a young woman in good health. The genes are TRBV12-3 or TRBV12-4 and TRBJ1-1; the D gene is possibly TRBD1 (6 bases). The CDR3 nucleotides are TGTGCCAGCAGTTTCGGGACACACACTGAAGCTTTCTTT. Its protein product is CASSFGTHTEAFF.